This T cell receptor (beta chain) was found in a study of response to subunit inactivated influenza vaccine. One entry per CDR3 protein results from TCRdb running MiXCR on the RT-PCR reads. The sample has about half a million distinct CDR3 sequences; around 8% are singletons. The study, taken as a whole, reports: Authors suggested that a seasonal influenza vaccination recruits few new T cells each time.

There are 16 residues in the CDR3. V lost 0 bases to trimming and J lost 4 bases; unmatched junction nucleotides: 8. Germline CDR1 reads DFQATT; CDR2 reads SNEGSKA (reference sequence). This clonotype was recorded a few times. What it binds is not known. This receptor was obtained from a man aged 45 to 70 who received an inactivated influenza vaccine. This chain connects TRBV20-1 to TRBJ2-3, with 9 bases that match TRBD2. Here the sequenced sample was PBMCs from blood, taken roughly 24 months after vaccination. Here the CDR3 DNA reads TGCAGTGCTAGAGATTGGGCTAGCGGGATGTCAGATACGCAGTATTTT. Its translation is CSARDWASGMSDTQYF.